The clone carrying this T cell receptor (beta chain) was recorded at least ten times. Its antigen is undetermined. 1 million sorted CD4+ or CD8+ T cells made each library. By 5'RACE with 10-nucleotide random UMIs, the cDNA was made. MiXCR was run by TCRdb on the 5' RACE reads, yielding one entry per CDR3 protein. The sample lists over 15,000 distinct CDR3 sequences, approximately 8.8% occurring once. The sample is drawn from a study of neurological immune-mediated disorders. Study outcomes and limitations: No CDR3 amino acid sequences recurred among expanded clones across subjects, suggesting private repertoires in all groups.

Looked up from germline, CDR1 is SQVTM and CDR2 is ANQGSEA. V was trimmed by 3 bases and J by 6 bases, leaving 6 bases between them. The CDR3 consists of 11 residues. The source material was CD8+ T cells from blood. The rearrangement joins TRBV29-1 to TRBJ2-1, with D possibly TRBD1 on 5 matching bases. This TCR came from a man aged 50-59 years in good health. CDR3 residues: CSVDRGNEQFF. The CDR3 DNA reads as TGCAGCGTTGATAGGGGCAATGAGCAGTTCTTC.